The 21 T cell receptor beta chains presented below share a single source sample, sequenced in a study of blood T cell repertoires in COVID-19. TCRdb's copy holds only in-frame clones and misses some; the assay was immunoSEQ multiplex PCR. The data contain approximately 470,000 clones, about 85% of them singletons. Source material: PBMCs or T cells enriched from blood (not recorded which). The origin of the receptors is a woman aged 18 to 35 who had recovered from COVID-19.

CDR3 sequence (DNA): TGTGCCAGCAGCTTGGTGGCAGGATCCACTGAAGCTTTCTTT. It specifies CASSLVAGSTEAFF. This chain links TRBV5-4 with TRBJ1-1; D gene ambiguous. CDR3 size: 14 residues. V shed 0 bases and J shed 4 bases, with 10 bases lying between them. Germline V gives CDR1 SGHNT, CDR2 YYREEE (reference sequence).

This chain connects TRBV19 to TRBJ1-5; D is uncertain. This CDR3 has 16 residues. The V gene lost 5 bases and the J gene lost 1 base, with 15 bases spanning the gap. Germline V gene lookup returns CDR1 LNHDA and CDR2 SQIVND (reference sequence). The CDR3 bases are TGTGCCAGTAGTTCCGCGGGAGGGCTCAGCAATCAGCCCCAGCATTTT. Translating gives CASSSAGGLSNQPQHF.

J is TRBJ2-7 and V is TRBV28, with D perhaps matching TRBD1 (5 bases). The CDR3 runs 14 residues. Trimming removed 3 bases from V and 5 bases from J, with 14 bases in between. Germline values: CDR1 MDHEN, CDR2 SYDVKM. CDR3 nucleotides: TGTGCCAGCAGTTTGTGGGCAGGGATGAACGAGCAGTACTTC. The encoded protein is CASSLWAGMNEQYF.

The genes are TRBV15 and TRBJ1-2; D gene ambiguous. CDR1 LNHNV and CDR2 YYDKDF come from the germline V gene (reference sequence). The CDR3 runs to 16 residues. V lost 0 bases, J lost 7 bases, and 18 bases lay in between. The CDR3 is CATSRDRPQQAGGYTF. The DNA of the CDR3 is TGTGCCACCAGCAGAGATAGGCCCCAGCAGGCGGGTGGCTACACCTTC.

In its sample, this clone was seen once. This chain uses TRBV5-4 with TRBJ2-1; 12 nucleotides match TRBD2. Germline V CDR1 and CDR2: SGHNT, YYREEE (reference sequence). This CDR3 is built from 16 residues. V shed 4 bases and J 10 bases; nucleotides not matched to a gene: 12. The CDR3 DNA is TGTGCCAGCAGCCGACTACTAGCGGGGGGCTCAGAGGAGCAGTTCTTC. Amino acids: CASSRLLAGGSEEQFF.

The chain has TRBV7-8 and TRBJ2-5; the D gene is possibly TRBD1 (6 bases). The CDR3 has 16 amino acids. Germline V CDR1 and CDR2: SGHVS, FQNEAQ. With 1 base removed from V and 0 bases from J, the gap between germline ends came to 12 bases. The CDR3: CASSLVDRIDQETQYF. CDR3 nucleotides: TGTGCCAGCAGCTTAGTCGACAGGATAGACCAAGAGACCCAGTACTTC.

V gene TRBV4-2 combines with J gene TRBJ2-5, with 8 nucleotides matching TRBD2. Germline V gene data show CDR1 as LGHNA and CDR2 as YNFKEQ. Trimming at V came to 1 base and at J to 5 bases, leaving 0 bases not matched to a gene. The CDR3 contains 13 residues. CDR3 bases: TGTGCCAGCAGCCAAGTAGCGGGGGAGACCCAGTACTTC. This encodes CASSQVAGETQYF.

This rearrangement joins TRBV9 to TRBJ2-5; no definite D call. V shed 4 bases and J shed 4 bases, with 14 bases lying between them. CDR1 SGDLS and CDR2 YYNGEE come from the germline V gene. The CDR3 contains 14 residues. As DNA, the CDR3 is TGTGCCAGCAGCCCCACGGCAGGTAGAGAGACCCAGTACTTC. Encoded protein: CASSPTAGRETQYF. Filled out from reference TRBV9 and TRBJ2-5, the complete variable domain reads DSGVTQTPKHLITATGQRVTLRCSPRSGDLSVYWYQQSLDQGLQFLIQYYNGEERAKGNILERFSAQQFPDLHSELNLSSLELGDSALYFCASSPTAGRETQYFGPGTRLLVL.

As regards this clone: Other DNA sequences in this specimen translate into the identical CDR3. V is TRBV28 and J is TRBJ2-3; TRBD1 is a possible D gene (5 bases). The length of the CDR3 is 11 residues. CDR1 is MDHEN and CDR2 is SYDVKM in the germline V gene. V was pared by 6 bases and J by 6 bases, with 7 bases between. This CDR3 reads CASRSGDTQYF. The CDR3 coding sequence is TGTGCCAGCAGATCAGGGGATACGCAGTATTTT.

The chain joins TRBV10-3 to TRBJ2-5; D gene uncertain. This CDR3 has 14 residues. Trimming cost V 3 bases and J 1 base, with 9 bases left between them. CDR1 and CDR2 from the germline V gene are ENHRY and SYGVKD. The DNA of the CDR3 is TGTGCCATCAGTGACCGCAGGCTCCAAGAGACCCAGTACTTC. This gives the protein CAISDRRLQETQYF.

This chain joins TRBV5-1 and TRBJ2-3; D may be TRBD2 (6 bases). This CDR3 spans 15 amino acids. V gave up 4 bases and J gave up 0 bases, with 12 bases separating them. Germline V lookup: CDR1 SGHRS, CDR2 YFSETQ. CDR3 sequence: CASSIPGTSTDTQYF. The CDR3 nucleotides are TGCGCCAGCAGCATTCCCGGGACTAGCACAGATACGCAGTATTTT.

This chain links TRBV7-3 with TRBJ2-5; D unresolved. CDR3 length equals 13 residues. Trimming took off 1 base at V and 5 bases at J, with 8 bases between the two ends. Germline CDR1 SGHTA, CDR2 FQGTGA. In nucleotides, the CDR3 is TGTGCCAGCAGCTTAAACTCTGAGGAGACCCAGTACTTC. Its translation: CASSLNSEETQYF.

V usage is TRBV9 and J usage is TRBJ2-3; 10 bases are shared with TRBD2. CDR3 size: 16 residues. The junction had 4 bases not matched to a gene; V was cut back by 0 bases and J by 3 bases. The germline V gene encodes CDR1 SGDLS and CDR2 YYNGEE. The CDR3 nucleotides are TGTGCCAGCAGCGTAGAAGCGGGGGGGCCGACAGATACGCAGTATTTT. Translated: CASSVEAGGPTDTQYF.

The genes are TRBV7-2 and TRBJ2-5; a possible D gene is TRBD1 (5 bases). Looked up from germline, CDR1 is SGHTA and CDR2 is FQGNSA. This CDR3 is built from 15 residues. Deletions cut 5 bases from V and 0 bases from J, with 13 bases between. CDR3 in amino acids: CASSPAGADQETQYF. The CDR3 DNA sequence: TGTGCCAGCAGCCCAGCTGGGGCCGACCAAGAGACCCAGTACTTC.

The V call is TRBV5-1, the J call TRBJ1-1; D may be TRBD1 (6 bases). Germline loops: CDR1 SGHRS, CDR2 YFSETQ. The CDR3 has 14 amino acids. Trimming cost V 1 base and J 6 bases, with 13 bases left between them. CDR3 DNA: TGCGCCAGCAGCTTGTTGTCAGGGGTTTCTGAAGCTTTCTTT. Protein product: CASSLLSGVSEAFF.

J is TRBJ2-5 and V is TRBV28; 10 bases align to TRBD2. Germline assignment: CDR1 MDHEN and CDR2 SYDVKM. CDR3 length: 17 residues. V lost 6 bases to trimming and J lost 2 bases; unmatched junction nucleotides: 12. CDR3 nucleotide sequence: TGTGCCAGCAGCTCCAGCACCGGGACTAGCGAACAAGAGACCCAGTACTTC. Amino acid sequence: CASSSSTGTSEQETQYF.

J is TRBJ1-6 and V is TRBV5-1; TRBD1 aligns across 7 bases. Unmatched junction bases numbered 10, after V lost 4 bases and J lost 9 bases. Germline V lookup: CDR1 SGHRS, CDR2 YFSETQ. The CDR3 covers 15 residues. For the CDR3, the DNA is TGCGCCAGCAGCCAAGGACAGGACTGGGGTTCACCCCTCCACTTT. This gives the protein CASSQGQDWGSPLHF. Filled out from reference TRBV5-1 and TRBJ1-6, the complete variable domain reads KAGVTQTPRYLIKTRGQQVTLSCSPISGHRSVSWYQQTPGQGLQFLFEYFSETQRNKGNFPGRFSGRQFSNSRSEMNVSTLELGDSALYLCASSQGQDWGSPLHFGNGTRLTVT.

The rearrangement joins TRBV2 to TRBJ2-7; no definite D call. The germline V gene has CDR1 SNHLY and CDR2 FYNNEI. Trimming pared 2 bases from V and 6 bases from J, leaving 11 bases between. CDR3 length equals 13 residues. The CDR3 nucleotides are TGTGCCAGCAGTGAAACCCCCCAGGTCGAGCAGTACTTC. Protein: CASSETPQVEQYF.

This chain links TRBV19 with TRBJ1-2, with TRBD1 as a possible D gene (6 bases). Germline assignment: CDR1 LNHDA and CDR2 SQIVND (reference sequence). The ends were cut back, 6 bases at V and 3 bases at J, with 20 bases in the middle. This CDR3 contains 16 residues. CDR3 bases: TGTGCCAGTAGGTCCCAGGGGCCCCAGAGGGACTATGGCTACACCTTC. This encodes CASRSQGPQRDYGYTF.

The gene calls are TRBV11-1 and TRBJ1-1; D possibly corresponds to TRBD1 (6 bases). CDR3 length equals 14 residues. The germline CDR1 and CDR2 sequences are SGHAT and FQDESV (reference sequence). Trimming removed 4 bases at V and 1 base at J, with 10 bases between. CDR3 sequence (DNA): TGTGCCAGCAGCTGGTCGACAGGGAACACTGAAGCTTTCTTT. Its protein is CASSWSTGNTEAFF.

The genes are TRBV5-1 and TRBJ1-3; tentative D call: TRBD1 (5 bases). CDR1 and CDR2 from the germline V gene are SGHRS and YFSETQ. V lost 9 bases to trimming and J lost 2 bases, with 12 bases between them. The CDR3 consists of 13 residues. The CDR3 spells CATGDFPGNTIYF. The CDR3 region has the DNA TGCGCCACCGGGGACTTCCCTGGAAACACCATATATTTT.